This T cell receptor beta chain is drawn from a study of beta chain features in type 1 diabetes. CDR3 size: 13 residues. J was trimmed by 5 bases and V by 5 bases; bases with no gene match: 4. Germline values: CDR1 ENHRY, CDR2 SYGVKD. This clone has only a few counts. The antigen remains undetermined. Heparinised blood was drawn once per donor, averaging approximately 0.12 L. As every portion of the isolated RNA was reverse transcribed, the sequencing read expressed TCRB transcripts. Assay: immunoSEQ multiplex PCR; the TCRdb copy retains only in-frame clones and omits some. The sample holds 310,000 or so clones, approximately 9.9% seen once. The study's findings and limits: Among patients with Type 1 diabetes, TCRB CDR3s were moderately but significantly shorter in every one of the four CD4+ subsets.

This sequence originates from a man under 40 with type 1 diabetes. The sample consisted of central memory CD4+ T cells from blood. J is TRBJ2-5 and V is TRBV10-3; 8 bases agree with TRBD2. The CDR3 region has the DNA TGTGCCATCAGTCCCGGGGGGGCGGAGACCCAGTACTTC. Its protein product is CAISPGGAETQYF.